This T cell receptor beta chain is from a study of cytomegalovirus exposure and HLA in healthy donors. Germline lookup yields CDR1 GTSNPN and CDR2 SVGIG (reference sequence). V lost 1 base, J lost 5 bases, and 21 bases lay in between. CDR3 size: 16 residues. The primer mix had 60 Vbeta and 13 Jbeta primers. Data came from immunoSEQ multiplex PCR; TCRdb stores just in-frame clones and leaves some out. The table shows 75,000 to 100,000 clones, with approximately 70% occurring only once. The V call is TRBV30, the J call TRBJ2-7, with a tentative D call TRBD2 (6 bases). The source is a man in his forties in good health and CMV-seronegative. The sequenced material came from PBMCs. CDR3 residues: CAWSATVHGGFDEQYF. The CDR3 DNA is TGTGCCTGGAGTGCTACCGTACACGGGGGATTCGACGAGCAGTACTTC.